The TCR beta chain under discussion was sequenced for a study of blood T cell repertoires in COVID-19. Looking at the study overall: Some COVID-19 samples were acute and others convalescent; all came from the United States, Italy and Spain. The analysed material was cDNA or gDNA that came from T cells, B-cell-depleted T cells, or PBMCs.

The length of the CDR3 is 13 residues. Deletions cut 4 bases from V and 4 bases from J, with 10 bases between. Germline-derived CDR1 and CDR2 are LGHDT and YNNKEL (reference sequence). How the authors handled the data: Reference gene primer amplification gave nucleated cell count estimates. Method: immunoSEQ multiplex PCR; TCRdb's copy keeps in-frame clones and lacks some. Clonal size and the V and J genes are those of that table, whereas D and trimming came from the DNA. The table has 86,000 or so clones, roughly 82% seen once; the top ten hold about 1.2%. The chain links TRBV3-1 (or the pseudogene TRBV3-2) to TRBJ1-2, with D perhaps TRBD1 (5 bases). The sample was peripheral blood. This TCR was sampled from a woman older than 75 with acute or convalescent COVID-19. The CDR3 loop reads CASSPDTVYGYTF. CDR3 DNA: TGTGCCAGCAGCCCGGACACGGTCTATGGCTACACCTTC.